The source of this T cell receptor (beta chain) is a study of T cell repertoires in cytomegalovirus infection. The CDR3 is 14 residues long. The V and J ends lost 4 bases and 10 bases, in that order; junction bases with no gene match: 3. Germline V gene lookup returns CDR1 SGHTA and CDR2 FQGNSA. TCRdb ran MiXCR on the reads and lists one entry per CDR3 protein. This sample yields more than 400,000 distinct CDR3 sequences, of which roughly 29% are seen a single time; 13% belongs to the top ten. This clonotype was counted at least ten times. Sequenced input: PBMCs. The chain combines TRBV7-2 with TRBJ2-1; 14 bases line up with TRBD2. The source of this sequence is a human donor in good health (CMV status not recorded). Some clones in this sample may be carry-over from other donors' samples. CDR3 region: CASSSRLAGGEQFF. In nucleotides, the CDR3 is TGTGCCAGCAGCTCTCGACTAGCGGGAGGGGAGCAGTTCTTC.